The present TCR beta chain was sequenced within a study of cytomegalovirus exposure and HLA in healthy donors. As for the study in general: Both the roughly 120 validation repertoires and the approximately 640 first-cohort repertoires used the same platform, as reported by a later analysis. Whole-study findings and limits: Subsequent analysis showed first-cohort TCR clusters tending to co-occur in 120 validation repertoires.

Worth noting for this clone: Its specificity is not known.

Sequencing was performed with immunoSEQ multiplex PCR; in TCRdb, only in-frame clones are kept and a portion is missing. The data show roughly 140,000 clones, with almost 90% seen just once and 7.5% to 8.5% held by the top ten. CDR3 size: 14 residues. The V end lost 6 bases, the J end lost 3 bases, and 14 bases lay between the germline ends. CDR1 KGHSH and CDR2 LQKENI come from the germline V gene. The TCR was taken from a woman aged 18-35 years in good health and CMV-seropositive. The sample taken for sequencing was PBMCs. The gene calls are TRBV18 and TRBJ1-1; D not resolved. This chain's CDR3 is CASSASGSDTEAFF. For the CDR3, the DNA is TGTGCCAGCTCGGCCAGCGGGTCTGACACTGAAGCTTTCTTT.